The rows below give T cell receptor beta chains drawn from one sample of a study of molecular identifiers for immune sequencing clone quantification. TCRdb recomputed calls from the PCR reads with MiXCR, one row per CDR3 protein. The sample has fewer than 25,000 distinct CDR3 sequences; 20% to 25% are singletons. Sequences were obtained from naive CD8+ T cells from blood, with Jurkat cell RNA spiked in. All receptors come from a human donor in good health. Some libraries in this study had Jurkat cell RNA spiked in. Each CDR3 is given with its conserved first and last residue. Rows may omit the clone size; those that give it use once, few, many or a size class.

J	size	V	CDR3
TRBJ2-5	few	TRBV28	CASSFQGLAGASPQYF
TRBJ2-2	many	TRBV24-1	CATSEGTPGELFF
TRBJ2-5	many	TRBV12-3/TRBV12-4	CASKLGLSETQYF
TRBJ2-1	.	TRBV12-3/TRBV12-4	CASSLTNERFF
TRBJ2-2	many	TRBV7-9	CASATGGGGELFF
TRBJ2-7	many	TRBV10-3	CAISLDGTGGYEQYF
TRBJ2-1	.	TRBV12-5	CASGLEGATYNEQFF
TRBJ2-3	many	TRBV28	CASSFLAVGDTQYF
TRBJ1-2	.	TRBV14	CASSQDITWSDGYTF
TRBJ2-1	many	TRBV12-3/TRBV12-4	CASSFRAMRVF
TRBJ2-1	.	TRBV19	CASSILAGNNEQFF
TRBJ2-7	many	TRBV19	CASSMGTTFYEQYF
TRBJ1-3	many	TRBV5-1	CASSRGLQSSGNTIYF
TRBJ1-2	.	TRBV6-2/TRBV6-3	CDRSPSAFGYTF
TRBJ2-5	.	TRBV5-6	CASSRGFQETQYF
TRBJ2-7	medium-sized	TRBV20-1	CSADSTDTYEQYF
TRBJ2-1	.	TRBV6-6	CASSSIRDFTYNEQFF
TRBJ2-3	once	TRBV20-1	CSATSGRLDTQYF
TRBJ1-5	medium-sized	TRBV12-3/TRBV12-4	CASSPVGGSGQPQHF
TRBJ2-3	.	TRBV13	CASSFRGSGQHTDTQYF
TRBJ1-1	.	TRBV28	CASSPSFVTEAFF
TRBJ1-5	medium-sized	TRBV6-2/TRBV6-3	CASSYEPGQGIQPQHF
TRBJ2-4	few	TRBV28	CASSRRIAKNIQYF
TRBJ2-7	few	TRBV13	CATKSTYEQYF
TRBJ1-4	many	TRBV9	CASSPRTGDEKLFF
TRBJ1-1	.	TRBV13	CASSLDRRGGTEAFF
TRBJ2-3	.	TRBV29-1	CSVESGRFTDTQYF
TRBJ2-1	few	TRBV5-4	CASSLDAGAGNNEQFF
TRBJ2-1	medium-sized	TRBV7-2	CASSTTTGVYNEQFF
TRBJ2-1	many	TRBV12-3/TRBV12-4	CASGSAGQGNEQFF
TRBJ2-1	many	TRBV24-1	CATRGGRVYNEQFF
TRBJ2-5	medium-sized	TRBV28	CASSLLQGTSGEETQYF
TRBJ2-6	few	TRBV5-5	CASSLYRNSGANVLTF
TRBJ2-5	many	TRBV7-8	CASSQAGQGSWEEYF
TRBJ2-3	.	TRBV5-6	CASSSMMDTQYF
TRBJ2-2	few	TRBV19	CASGTLRWGLSTGELFF
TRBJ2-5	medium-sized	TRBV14	CASSQDLARQETQYF
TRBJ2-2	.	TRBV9	CASSGTGELFF
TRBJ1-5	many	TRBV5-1	CASSLGPGEVIRQPQHF
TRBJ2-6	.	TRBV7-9	CASSLVSGQGANVLTF
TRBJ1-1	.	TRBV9	CASGPGTTDGTEAFF
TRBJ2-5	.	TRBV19	CASGTRGAETQYF
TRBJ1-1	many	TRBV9	CASSALRQGPRNTEAFF
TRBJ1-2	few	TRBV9	CASSARTGVKNDYGYTF
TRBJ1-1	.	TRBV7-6	CASSPDGRFWVEAFF
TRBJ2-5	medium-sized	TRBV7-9	CASSSDRVKETQYF
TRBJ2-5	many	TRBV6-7	CASSYSVGAGETQYF
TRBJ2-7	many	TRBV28	CASSLTSSYEQYF
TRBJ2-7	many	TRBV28	CASSFELKQYF
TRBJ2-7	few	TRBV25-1	CASSAGLAGDYEQYF
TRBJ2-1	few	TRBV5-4	CASSLEGSGWEQFF
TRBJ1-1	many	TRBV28	CASSFPSGQKNTEAFF
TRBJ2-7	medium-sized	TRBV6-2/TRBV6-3	CASSYAGLGNYEQYF